The following is a T cell receptor beta chain sequence with its context. The antigen is undetermined. The source of the sample is a study of long-term antiretroviral therapy in people with HIV. Study outcomes and limitations: Relative to transplant donor controls, diversity remained lower despite increasing after ART.

A v3.0 immunoSEQ assay was performed at survey level. Assay: immunoSEQ multiplex PCR; the TCRdb copy retains only in-frame clones and omits some. The sample carries fewer than 8,500 clones, 65% to 85% recorded once. Germline V gene data show CDR1 as MNHEY and CDR2 as SVGAGI. This CDR3 has 12 residues. V dropped 0 bases and J dropped 8 bases, with 7 bases sitting between them. HIV-positive participants were all treated in the United States. The source was unsorted PBMCs, collected about 2.5 years before starting antiretroviral therapy. This TCR was recovered from a man aged 40-49 years with HIV. The chain combines TRBV6-5 with TRBJ1-2, with TRBD1 as a possible D gene (6 bases). The CDR3 nucleotides are TGTGCCAGCAGTTACTCGGGGGGCGGCTACACCTTC. Amino acid sequence: CASSYSGGGYTF.